Below, 9 T cell receptor beta chains from the same sample are listed, as sequenced in a study of cytomegalovirus exposure and HLA in healthy donors. Amplification used 60 Vbeta primers and 13 Jbeta primers. Assay: immunoSEQ multiplex PCR; the TCRdb copy retains only in-frame clones and omits some. The table has approximately 85,000 clones, about 80% seen once. Sequenced input: PBMCs. The source is a young man in good health and CMV-seronegative.

This chain joins TRBV4-2 and TRBJ2-1; 7 bases align to TRBD2. J lost 3 bases, V lost 3 bases, and 11 bases had no gene match. In germline, CDR1 is LGHNA, CDR2 YNFKEQ. The CDR3 loop spans 17 amino acids. The CDR3 reads CASSQGPSGAGYNEQFF. The CDR3 nucleotides read TGTGCCAGCAGCCAGGGGCCTAGCGGCGCAGGCTACAATGAGCAGTTCTTC.

The chain is built from TRBV30 and TRBJ2-5; D may be TRBD1 (6 bases). Deletions cut 8 bases from V and 5 bases from J, with 9 bases between. The germline CDR1 and CDR2 sequences are GTSNPN and SVGIG (reference sequence). This CDR3 region has 10 residues. The CDR3 loop is CAGGVETQYF. The CDR3 region has the DNA TGTGCCGGGGGCGTCGAGACCCAGTACTTC. Full variable domain (outside the CDR3, taken from reference TRBV30 and TRBJ2-5): SQTIHQWPATLVQPVGSPLSLECTVEGTSNPNLYWYRQAAGRGLQLLFYSVGIGQISSEVPQNLSASRPQDRQFILSSKKLLLSDSGFYLCAGGVETQYFGPGTRLLVL.

This chain joins TRBV30 and TRBJ1-2; D gene ambiguous. This CDR3 has 14 amino acids. V was trimmed by 5 bases and J by 4 bases, leaving 17 bases between them. The germline CDR1 and CDR2 sequences are GTSNPN and SVGIG (reference sequence). The CDR3 DNA reads as TGTGCCTGGCGAATCGGAAGGCAGGCCTATGGCTACACCTTC. The encoded protein is CAWRIGRQAYGYTF.

This clone turned up a few times. The chain combines TRBV6-5 with TRBJ1-1; D not certain. Trimming removed 9 bases from V and 1 base from J, with 18 bases in between. The CDR3 consists of 15 residues. Germline V gene data show CDR1 as MNHEY and CDR2 as SVGAGI. CDR3 nucleotide sequence: TGTGCCAGTAGACCTGACGGGAAACCGAACACTGAAGCTTTCTTT. Amino acid sequence: CASRPDGKPNTEAFF.

In this sample, this clone turned up once. The chain carries TRBV5-1 and TRBJ1-6; TRBD1 agrees at 8 bases. V gave up 0 bases and J gave up 8 bases; unmatched junction bases: 7. Germline V CDR1 and CDR2: SGHRS, YFSETQ. The CDR3 spans 16 residues. CDR3 in DNA: TGCGCCAGCAGCTTGGATGCGGGACAGGAAGATTCACCCCTCCACTTT. Its protein product is CASSLDAGQEDSPLHF.

V gene TRBV2 combines with J gene TRBJ2-7; D is perhaps TRBD1 (6 bases). The CDR3 sequence is 13 residues long. The V and J ends lost 6 bases and 2 bases respectively, with 11 bases between them. CDR1 and CDR2 from the germline V gene are SNHLY and FYNNEI. This chain's CDR3 is CASSRDITYEQYF. DNA of the CDR3: TGTGCCAGCAGCCGGGACATCACCTACGAGCAGTACTTC. The full variable domain, rest sourced from reference TRBV2 and TRBJ2-7, is EPEVTQTPSHQVTQMGQEVILRCVPISNHLYFYWYRQILGQKVEFLVSFYNNEISEKSEIFDDQFSVERPDGSNFTLKIRSTKLEDSAMYFCASSRDITYEQYFGPGTRLTVT.

The rearrangement uses TRBV11-2 and TRBJ1-2; 7 bases align to TRBD1. The V gene end was trimmed by 2 bases and the J gene end by 8 bases; junction bases not matched to a gene: 5. The CDR3 extends over 13 amino acids. Germline CDR1 reads SGHAT; CDR2 reads FQNNGV. CDR3 in DNA: TGTGCCAGCAGCTTATTAGGGGGCTGGGGCTACACCTTC. This encodes CASSLLGGWGYTF.

J is TRBJ1-2 and V is TRBV27; 7 bases are a match to TRBD1. V shed 3 bases and J 4 bases; nucleotides not matched to a gene: 2. Looked up from germline, CDR1 is MNHEY and CDR2 is SMNVEV (reference sequence). CDR3 length equals 13 residues. The CDR3 region is CASSFRDSYGYTF. DNA for the CDR3: TGTGCCAGCAGTTTCCGGGACAGCTATGGCTACACCTTC.

Of note for this clone: In the same sample, other DNA sequences code for this CDR3. This CDR3 is CASSLRGNQPQHF. CDR3 in DNA: TGTGCCAGCAGCTTAAGGGGGAACCAGCCCCAGCATTTT. The chain recombines TRBV7-2 with TRBJ1-5, with D perhaps TRBD1 (6 bases). V lost 2 bases and J lost 7, with 9 bases in between. The CDR3 runs 13 residues. CDR1 SGHTA and CDR2 FQGNSA come from the germline V gene.